This section outlines one T cell receptor (beta chain) sequence together with its context. These data belong to a study of low-dose radiotherapy and immunotherapy resistance in tumors. Overall study context: Intravenous administration to patients comprised nivolumab at 240 mg every two weeks and ipilimumab at 1 mg/kg every six weeks. Each patient took aspirin at a dose of 300 mg by mouth once daily over the course of four cycles, with dosing beginning on cycle 1 day 1. One day before radiation and immunotherapy, intravenous cyclophosphamide 200 mg/m2 was administered, with this repeated every two weeks.

The sample's time point: after trial treatment. Treatment reported: LDRT plus nivolumab, ipilimumab, low-dose cyclophosphamide and aspirin (RACIN trial). The CDR3 length is 15 residues. The V end lost 6 bases, the J end lost 2 bases, and 17 bases lay between the germline ends. Alpha and beta chains were covered, as first-strand cDNA relied on TRAV- and TRBV-specific primers. PCR amplification of the TCRs was performed with Phusion for 20 to 25 PCR cycles, and it relied on a constant-region primer together with a V-primer adapter. Each CDR3 protein gets one entry after TCRdb re-called the reads with MiXCR. The top ten hold just under 9.5% of the sample, which has 35,000 to 50,000 distinct CDR3 sequences, roughly 20% seen once.

The specimen comprised PBMCs, sampled after low-dose radiotherapy plus immunotherapy. This chain joins TRBV12-3 or TRBV12-4 and TRBJ2-7; D might be TRBD2 (5 bases). The receptor was derived from a female donor with ovarian cancer. The CDR3 DNA reads as TGTGCCAGCAGGCGGGCGGGCACCTCACCCTACGAGCAGTACTTC. Translated, it gives CASRRAGTSPYEQYF.